Described below is a single T cell receptor (beta chain) sequence and its context. Its antigen remains unknown. These data come from a study of cytomegalovirus exposure and HLA in healthy donors. Study background: The study placed about 81% of its approximately 400 genotyped donors in the Caucasian-associated ancestry cluster. Findings and limits, study-wide: Within an earlier analysis, most TCR beta V segments proved productive either about 90% or about 30% of the time. Among TCR beta chains, those listed as cytomegalovirus-associated numbered fewer than 200. Common viral pathogens seemed to be connected with several of the most significant clusters, according to a later analysis.

The CDR3 length is 15 residues. The germline CDR1 and CDR2 sequences are LNHDA and SQIVND (reference sequence). Deletions cut 0 bases from V and 6 bases from J, with 12 bases between. Primers included in the PCR were 60 Vbeta and 13 Jbeta primers. The table came from immunoSEQ multiplex PCR; TCRdb's copy has only in-frame clones and leaves some out. The sample includes about 130,000 clones, about 70% of them seen just once. The sequence came from a woman aged 55-75 years in good health and CMV-seropositive. The chain combines TRBV19 with TRBJ1-5, with a weak D call TRBD1 (5 bases). Sequences were obtained from PBMCs. The CDR3 is CASSIDQGGVQPQHF. The CDR3 coding sequence is TGTGCCAGTAGTATAGACCAGGGAGGGGTTCAGCCCCAGCATTTT.